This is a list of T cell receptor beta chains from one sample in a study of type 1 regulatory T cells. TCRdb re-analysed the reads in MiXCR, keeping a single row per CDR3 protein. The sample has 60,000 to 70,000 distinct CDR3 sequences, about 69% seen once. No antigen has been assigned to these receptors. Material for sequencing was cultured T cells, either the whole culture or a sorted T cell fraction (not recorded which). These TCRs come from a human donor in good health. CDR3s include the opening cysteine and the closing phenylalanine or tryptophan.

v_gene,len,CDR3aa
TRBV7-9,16,CASTSVSGRAQETQYF
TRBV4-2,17,CASSQDKSSGSGEKLFF
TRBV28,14,CASSSPGQGETQYF
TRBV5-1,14,CASTVGRGNTEAFF
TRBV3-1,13,CASSSDGGTEAFF
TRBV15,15,CATSRALGIYNEQFF
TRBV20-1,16,CSAREGIAGFRNEQFF
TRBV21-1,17,CASSKALWADDGKTQYF
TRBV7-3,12,CASSETTDTQYF
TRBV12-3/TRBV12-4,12,CASSSGTVGYTF
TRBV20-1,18,CSARDPKPGQGGTYEQYF
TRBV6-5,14,CASSLPGAGETQYF
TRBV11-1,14,CPSSTGQGSNEQFF
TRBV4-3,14,CASSAPGQNTEAFF
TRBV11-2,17,CASSSRTLALYPETQYF
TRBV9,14,CASSVLAGGGEQYF
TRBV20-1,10,CMGHRGIAFF
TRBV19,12,CASSIPGREQYF
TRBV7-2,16,CASSLGGGTHTDTQYF
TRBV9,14,CASSVLDRADEQFF
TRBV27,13,CASSFRVSEKLFF
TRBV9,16,CASSVATGWGRNEQFF
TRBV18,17,CASSPFRGQGGNQPQHF
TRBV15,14,CAATGGGTNEKLFF
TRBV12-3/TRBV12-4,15,CASSPNKDGGYEQYF
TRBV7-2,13,CASSFSGLHEQFF
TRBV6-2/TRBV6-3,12,CASSYAGQPQHF
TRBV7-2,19,CASSLARGPGTGYFGELFF
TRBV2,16,CASSLTGTLAKNIQYF
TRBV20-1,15,CSARDPDGAASPLHF
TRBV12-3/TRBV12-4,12,CASTRGANVLTF
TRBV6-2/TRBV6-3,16,CASSYLLSGLPYEQYF
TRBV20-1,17,CSAREGTRIGPEETQYF
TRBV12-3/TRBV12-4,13,CASSSSGRAYSYF
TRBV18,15,CASSPQEGHIYGYTF